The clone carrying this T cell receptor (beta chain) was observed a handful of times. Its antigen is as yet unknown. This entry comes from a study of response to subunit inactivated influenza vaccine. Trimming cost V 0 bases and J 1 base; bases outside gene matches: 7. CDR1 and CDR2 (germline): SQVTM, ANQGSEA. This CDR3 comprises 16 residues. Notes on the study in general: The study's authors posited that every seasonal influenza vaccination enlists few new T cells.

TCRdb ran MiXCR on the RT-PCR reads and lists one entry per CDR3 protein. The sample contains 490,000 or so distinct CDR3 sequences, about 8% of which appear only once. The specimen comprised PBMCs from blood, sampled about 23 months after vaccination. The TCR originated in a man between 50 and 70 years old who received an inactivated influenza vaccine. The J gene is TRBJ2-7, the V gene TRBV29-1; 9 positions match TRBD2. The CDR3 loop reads CSVEDGTSQTSYEQYF. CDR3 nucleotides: TGCAGCGTTGAAGATGGGACTAGCCAAACATCCTACGAGCAGTACTTC.